The present T cell receptor (beta chain) was sequenced within a study of identifying expanded T cells in peripheral blood. Overall study findings and caveats: Differentially abundant clones: approximately 1.3 between replicates, about 15 at roughly 15 days, approximately 18 at four. Roughly two-week clone count variance significantly increased as total template count grew.

The CDR3 spans 16 residues. V was trimmed by 5 bases and J by 2 bases, leaving 19 bases between them. CDR1 is SEHNR, CDR2 FQNEAQ, per germline (reference sequence). Points on this clone: Its antigen is not identified.

Collection occurred without any documented infections or immune events in donors. Produced via immunoSEQ multiplex PCR; TCRdb's table is partial and in-frame only. The data show around 56,000 clones, around 81% seen once. The J gene is TRBJ2-7, the V gene TRBV7-9; a possible D gene is TRBD2 (6 bases). The sample consisted of blood. The origin of this receptor is a person aged 18-70 years in good health. The CDR3 sequence: CASSHGPGRETYEQYF. Here the CDR3 DNA reads TGTGCCAGCAGCCACGGTCCGGGACGGGAGACCTACGAGCAGTACTTC.